These 25 T cell receptor beta chains came from one sample sequenced in a study of T cell responses to AZD1222 COVID-19 vaccine. TCRdb's table, derived via immunoSEQ multiplex PCR, lists solely in-frame clones and lacks some. The table lists approximately 150,000 clones, 85% to 90% of them singletons. The sequences come from peripheral blood, collected 28 days after the second AZD1222 dose. All receptors come from an adult who received the AZD1222 COVID-19 vaccine.

The chain uses TRBV11-3 and TRBJ2-1, with 7 bases aligning to TRBD2. J lost 2 bases, V lost 0 bases, and 7 bases had no gene match. The CDR3 is 17 residues long. Germline CDR1 reads SGHNT; CDR2 reads YENEEA. CDR3 nucleotide sequence: TGTGCCAGCAGCTTAGATGGGCTAGCGGACACCTACAATGAGCAGTTCTTC. It yields the protein CASSLDGLADTYNEQFF.

This clone was found once. The chain joins TRBV19 to TRBJ1-1, with a tentative D call TRBD1 (6 bases). CDR3 length: 12 residues. Germline V gene data show CDR1 as LNHDA and CDR2 as SQIVND (reference sequence). DNA for the CDR3: TGTGGATCGACAGGAATGAACACTGAAGCTTTCTTT. Translated: CGSTGMNTEAFF.

The chain carries TRBV28 and TRBJ1-1, with unresolved D. Germline values: CDR1 MDHEN, CDR2 SYDVKM. With 3 bases removed from V and 0 bases from J, the gap between germline ends came to 5 bases. This CDR3 spans 13 amino acids. In nucleotides, the CDR3 is TGTGCCAGCAGTTTGAACGTGAACACTGAAGCTTTCTTT. It yields the protein CASSLNVNTEAFF.

V is TRBV6-2 or TRBV6-3 and J is TRBJ2-7; TRBD1 matches at 7 bases. The germline V gene encodes CDR1 MNHEY and CDR2 SVGEGT. CDR3 length: 14 residues. The V and J ends lost 7 bases and 2 bases, in that order; junction bases with no gene match: 8. CDR3 DNA sequence: TGTGCCAGCACCCCGACAGGGTTCACCTACGAGCAGTACTTC. Protein sequence: CASTPTGFTYEQYF.

The chain combines TRBV29-1 with TRBJ1-2; D remains unclear. This CDR3 is 15 amino acids long. Germline lookup yields CDR1 SQVTM and CDR2 ANQGSEA. Trimming pared 7 bases from V and 2 bases from J, leaving 20 bases between. The CDR3 is CSAEPIRSGNYGYTF. The DNA for the CDR3 is TGCAGCGCCGAGCCTATAAGGAGCGGGAACTATGGCTACACCTTC.

This chain links TRBV30 with TRBJ2-3; 9 positions agree with TRBD2. CDR1 and CDR2 (germline): GTSNPN, SVGIG (reference sequence). The V and J ends lost 4 bases and 5 bases, in that order; junction bases with no gene match: 4. This CDR3 contains 13 residues. CDR3 residues: CAWNSGSIDTQYF. The CDR3 DNA follows: TGTGCCTGGAATAGCGGGAGTATAGATACGCAGTATTTT.

The CDR3 is CASKVDKEARGYTF. The CDR3 bases are TGTGCCAGTAAGGTCGACAAGGAGGCTCGTGGCTACACCTTC. The chain is built from TRBV19 and TRBJ1-2; unclear D gene. The CDR3 covers 14 residues. V lost 7 bases to trimming and J lost 7 bases, with 19 bases between them. Germline V gene lookup returns CDR1 LNHDA and CDR2 SQIVND (reference sequence). Looking up the rest from reference TRBV19 and TRBJ1-2 gives the full variable domain: DGGITQSPKYLFRKEGQNVTLSCEQNLNHDAMYWYRQDPGQGLRLIYYSQIVNDFQKGDIAEGYSVSREKKESFPLTVTSAQKNPTAFYLCASKVDKEARGYTFGSGTRLTVV.

V usage is TRBV7-3 and J usage is TRBJ2-2; 7 bases match TRBD1. The V segment lost 5 bases and the J segment 2 bases; nucleotides outside the gene matches: 5. Germline V CDR1 and CDR2: SGHTA, FQGTGA. This CDR3 spans 15 amino acids. CDR3 sequence (DNA): TGTGCCAGCAGCATGACAGGGAGAAACACCGGGGAGCTGTTTTTT. Translated: CASSMTGRNTGELFF.

The chain recombines TRBV29-1 with TRBJ1-2, with 7 positions matching TRBD1. The junction had 15 bases not matched to a gene; V was cut back by 7 bases and J by 4 bases. CDR1 is SQVTM, CDR2 ANQGSEA, per germline. The CDR3 extends over 15 amino acids. CDR3 residues: CSATGTGASLYGYTF. The CDR3 bases are TGCAGCGCCACAGGAACAGGGGCGTCCCTCTATGGCTACACCTTC. Using reference TRBV29-1 and TRBJ1-2 for the parts outside the CDR3, the full variable domain is SAVISQKPSRDICQRGTSLTIQCQVDSQVTMMFWYRQQPGQSLTLIATANQGSEATYESGFVIDKFPISRPNLTFSTLTVSNMSPEDSSIYLCSATGTGASLYGYTFGSGTRLTVV.

The chain has TRBV28 and TRBJ1-2, with no clear D. Germline V gene data show CDR1 as MDHEN and CDR2 as SYDVKM. CDR3 length equals 13 residues. Trimming pared 5 bases from V and 5 bases from J, leaving 12 bases between. This CDR3 reads CASSGVPSYGYTF. In nucleotides, the CDR3 is TGTGCCAGCAGTGGTGTTCCGTCGTATGGCTACACCTTC.

The V and J genes are TRBV7-2 and TRBJ2-1, with 8 nucleotides matching TRBD1. The CDR3 has 12 amino acids. Germline loops: CDR1 SGHTA, CDR2 FQGNSA. The trim removed 5 bases at V and 15 bases at J, leaving 9 bases unmatched. CDR3 coding DNA: TGTGCCAGCAGCGAAGGGGGGACAGGTGTGTTCTTC. Amino acid sequence: CASSEGGTGVFF.

This chain uses TRBV7-8 with TRBJ2-5; D might be TRBD1 (5 bases). The germline gives CDR1 SGHVS, CDR2 FQNEAQ. Trimming stripped 3 bases from V and 4 bases from J, with 12 bases between. The CDR3 sequence is 14 residues long. CDR3 DNA: TGTGCCAGCAGCTTTGTAACAGGTTCAGAGACCCAGTACTTC. It encodes CASSFVTGSETQYF.

The rearrangement joins TRBV5-5 to TRBJ2-2, with D maybe TRBD2 (5 bases). V was shortened by 7 bases and J by 5 bases, with 24 bases between the two germline ends. The germline gives CDR1 SGHKS, CDR2 YYEKEE (reference sequence). The CDR3 spans 17 residues. The CDR3 bases are TGTGCCAGCGGTCGCTCTTCCGGGAACCTGAGGACCGGGGAGCTGTTTTTT. Translation gives CASGRSSGNLRTGELFF.

The chain employs TRBV29-1 and TRBJ1-1; D is unresolved. This CDR3 has 13 amino acids. V gave up 3 bases and J gave up 6 bases, with 14 bases separating them. The germline V gene has CDR1 SQVTM and CDR2 ANQGSEA. The CDR3 nucleotides read TGCAGCGTTGAGGCGGACGGTTTGTCTGAAGCTTTCTTT. Translated: CSVEADGLSEAFF.

V usage is TRBV7-2 and J usage is TRBJ1-2; 8 bases are shared with TRBD1. The germline gives CDR1 SGHTA, CDR2 FQGNSA. This CDR3 has 15 amino acids. V shed 3 bases and J 8 bases; nucleotides not matched to a gene: 11. CDR3 bases: TGTGCCAGCAGCTTCCGACAGGGGTTTGAAATGGGCTACACCTTC. As protein: CASSFRQGFEMGYTF.

This clone occurred a few times. The V call is TRBV5-1, the J call TRBJ1-1, with no clear D. Germline CDR1 is SGHRS and CDR2 is YFSETQ. The CDR3 runs to 12 residues. Trimming left V 4 bases short and J 6 bases short, with 10 bases between. CDR3 loop: CASSLDSSEAFF. CDR3 nucleotide sequence: TGCGCCAGCAGCCTGGATAGTTCTGAAGCTTTCTTT.

The genes are TRBV10-3 and TRBJ1-1; D gene unclear. The CDR3 is made up of 14 amino acids. V shed 0 bases and J shed 1 base, with 6 bases lying between them. Germline values: CDR1 ENHRY, CDR2 SYGVKD. The CDR3 protein is CAISESGGNTEAFF. DNA of the CDR3: TGTGCCATCAGTGAGTCTGGAGGGAACACTGAAGCTTTCTTT.

This chain connects TRBV20-1 to TRBJ2-1; D is undetermined. V lost 5 bases to trimming and J lost 7 bases, with 6 bases between them. Germline CDR1 and CDR2: DFQATT and SNEGSKA (reference sequence). There are 10 residues in the CDR3. The CDR3 spells CSAALNEQFF. CDR3 DNA: TGCAGTGCTGCTTTGAATGAGCAGTTCTTC.

The chain is built from TRBV21-1 and TRBJ1-6. TRBV21-1 is termed a pseudogene. The CDR3 covers 13 residues. CDR3 protein: CASRWGDLPTLHF. In DNA, the CDR3 is TGTGCCAGCAGGTGGGGAGACCTCCCCACCCTCCACTTT.

The genes are TRBV10-2 and TRBJ1-1; 8 bases agree with TRBD1. CDR3 length equals 15 residues. CDR1 is WSHSY, CDR2 SAAADI, per germline. With 7 bases clipped from V and 0 bases from J, the junction kept 7 bases outside the gene matches. The CDR3 DNA is TGCGCCAGCACCCGACAGGGGACTATGAACACTGAAGCTTTCTTT. The encoded protein is CASTRQGTMNTEAFF.

This chain uses TRBV25-1 with TRBJ2-5, with 7 positions matching TRBD1. After removal of 3 bases from V and 3 bases from J, the junction contained 7 bases not matched to a gene. Germline lookup yields CDR1 MGHDK and CDR2 SYGVNS. This CDR3 region has 15 residues. The CDR3, as DNA: TGTGCCAGCAGTGAGCCGGGACAGCAGGAAGAGACCCAGTACTTC. It yields the protein CASSEPGQQEETQYF.

This chain uses TRBV6-1 with TRBJ1-5, with a possible D match to TRBD1 (6 bases). CDR1 is MNHNS and CDR2 is SASEGT in the germline V gene. The CDR3 contains 16 residues. V was cut by 1 base and J by 2 bases, with 12 bases left in between. CDR3 coding DNA: TGTGCCAGCAGTGAAGTTGGGCAGGGGCGCAATCAGCCCCAGCATTTT. Residues: CASSEVGQGRNQPQHF.

The V gene is TRBV24-1, the J gene TRBJ1-5; unclear D gene. Looked up from germline, CDR1 is KGHDR and CDR2 is SFDVKD. V lost 2 bases and J 3 bases, leaving 13 bases between the germline ends. The CDR3 consists of 16 residues. The CDR3 bases are TGTGCCACCAGTGATTCTATGACGGGATTCAATCAGCCCCAGCATTTT. This codes for CATSDSMTGFNQPQHF.

The V gene is TRBV7-6, the J gene TRBJ1-1; the match to TRBD1 covers 7 bases. Germline assignment: CDR1 SGHVS and CDR2 FNYEAQ. The CDR3 totals 15 residues. V dropped 5 bases and J dropped 0; count of bases not matched to a gene: 6. CDR3 protein: CASSARQGMNTEAFF. The CDR3 nucleotides read TGTGCCAGCAGCGCCCGACAGGGAATGAACACTGAAGCTTTCTTT. Full variable domain (remainder filled in from reference TRBV7-6 and TRBJ1-1): GAGVSQSPRYKVTKRGQDVALRCDPISGHVSLYWYRQALGQGPEFLTYFNYEAQQDKSGLPNDRFSAERPEGSISTLTIQRTEQRDSAMYRCASSARQGMNTEAFFGQGTRLTVV.

The rearrangement uses TRBV6-5 and TRBJ1-1; 9 nucleotides line up with TRBD1. This CDR3 contains 16 residues. Germline CDR1 reads MNHEY; CDR2 reads SVGAGI. J lost 1 base, V lost 2 bases, and 5 bases had no gene match. The CDR3 loop reads CASSYDGQGKNTEAFF. CDR3 DNA sequence: TGTGCCAGCAGTTACGATGGACAGGGGAAGAACACTGAAGCTTTCTTT.